The 13 T cell receptor beta chains reported below all come from one sample, sequenced in a study of CD8 T cells in ankylosing spondylitis. Their specific antigens are unknown. Each CDR3 protein is one row after TCRdb ran MiXCR on the 5' RACE reads. Of some 800,000 distinct CDR3 sequences in the sample, 10% to 15% were seen once. Study observations and caveats: Made up of eight highly homologous variants, a TCR beta motif appeared characteristic of ankylosing spondylitis blood.

The material sequenced was blood, either unsorted or a sorted T cell fraction (not recorded which). The receptor set was obtained from a male donor with ankylosing spondylitis.

This clonotype turned up a few times. DNA of the CDR3: TGCGCCAGCAGCTTGGAGCACAGGAGGACTGAAGCTTTCTTT. It translates to CASSLEHRRTEAFF. V usage is TRBV5-1 and J usage is TRBJ1-1; D is perhaps TRBD1 (5 bases). V was pared by 0 bases and J by 5 bases, with 11 bases between. This CDR3 is 14 amino acids long. Germline CDR1 reads SGHRS; CDR2 reads YFSETQ.

The V and J genes are TRBV10-3 and TRBJ2-3, with 7 bases identical to TRBD2. The CDR3 covers 15 residues. Germline values: CDR1 ENHRY, CDR2 SYGVKD. Trimming took 7 bases from V and 3 from J; bases not matched to a gene: 10. The CDR3 region has the DNA TGTGCCATCACCCGAGGGCGGGAGATAACAGATACGCAGTATTTT. Its protein is CAITRGREITDTQYF.

The V call is TRBV2, the J call TRBJ2-1; 7 bases agree with TRBD1. Germline V CDR1 and CDR2: SNHLY, FYNNEI. CDR3 length: 14 amino acids. Trimming at V came to 8 bases and at J to 9 bases, leaving 13 bases not matched to a gene. CDR3 sequence reads: CASRDRVFIREQFF. The CDR3 coding sequence is TGTGCCAGCCGAGACAGGGTTTTCATTCGTGAGCAGTTCTTC.

In its sample, this clonotype was seen a few times. The chain has TRBV18 and TRBJ2-1; TRBD2 aligns across 7 bases. Germline V gene data show CDR1 as KGHSH and CDR2 as LQKENI. V was clipped by 6 bases and J by 1 base; unmatched bases: 12. The CDR3 consists of 17 residues. The CDR3 protein is CASSRIGGGMSYNEQFF. The DNA of the CDR3 is TGTGCCAGCTCCCGAATCGGGGGAGGGATGTCCTACAATGAGCAGTTCTTC.

The genes are TRBV7-9 and TRBJ1-5; TRBD1 might be the D (6 bases). V was cut by 4 bases and J by 6 bases, with 10 bases left in between. CDR1 and CDR2 from the germline V gene are SEHNR and FQNEAQ (reference sequence). The CDR3 is made up of 13 amino acids. As DNA, the CDR3 is TGTGCCAGCAGCTCCCAGGGGAGTCAGCCCCAGCATTTT. Translated: CASSSQGSQPQHF.

DNA of the CDR3: TGCAGTGCTAGAGTTTATGACTCCTACAATGAGCAGTTCTTC. Translating it yields CSARVYDSYNEQFF. The chain links TRBV20-1 to TRBJ2-1; D unclear. The CDR3 contains 14 residues. Trimming stripped 1 base from V and 0 bases from J, with 7 bases between. Germline CDR1 DFQATT, CDR2 SNEGSKA (reference sequence).

J is TRBJ2-1 and V is TRBV5-1; D uncertain. The CDR3 runs to 15 residues. Germline V lookup: CDR1 SGHRS, CDR2 YFSETQ. V lost 0 bases to trimming and J lost 4 bases, with 11 bases between them. CDR3 amino acids: CASSLALTKYNEQFF. The DNA for the CDR3 is TGCGCCAGCAGCTTGGCCCTGACAAAATACAATGAGCAGTTCTTC.

The chain combines TRBV10-3 with TRBJ1-5; maybe TRBD1 (6 bases). The V and J ends lost 1 base and 4 bases respectively, with 11 bases between them. The germline V gene has CDR1 ENHRY and CDR2 SYGVKD. This CDR3 has 15 residues. DNA of the CDR3: TGTGCCATCAGTGAGTATAATCAGGGGAATCAGCCCCAGCATTTT. Translating gives CAISEYNQGNQPQHF.

CDR3 nucleotide sequence: TGTGCCATCGGGGGGGCGGGAGCGGCGGCTGAGCAGTTCTTC. The encoded protein is CAIGGAGAAAEQFF. V is TRBV10-3 and J is TRBJ2-1; TRBD2 might be the D (7 bases). Germline V CDR1 and CDR2: ENHRY, SYGVKD. The length of the CDR3 is 14 residues. Trimming left V 8 bases short and J 9 bases short, with 20 bases between.

Here the CDR3 reads CSASSLGWTDTQYF. CDR3 DNA sequence: TGCAGTGCTTCCTCTTTAGGCTGGACAGATACGCAGTATTTT. The chain has TRBV20-1 and TRBJ2-3; D gene uncertain. Trimming shortened V by 5 bases and J by 3 bases, and 15 bases separated the two germline ends. This CDR3 spans 14 amino acids. Germline V gene data show CDR1 as DFQATT and CDR2 as SNEGSKA (reference sequence).

This clonotype was seen more than once but under ten times. The chain joins TRBV20-1 to TRBJ1-4, with D maybe TRBD1 (5 bases). The CDR3 runs to 14 residues. Germline assignment: CDR1 DFQATT and CDR2 SNEGSKA (reference sequence). Trimming shortened V by 0 bases and J by 5 bases, and 10 bases separated the two germline ends. In nucleotides, the CDR3 is TGCAGTGCTAGAGATTGGGGGGGAAATGAAAAACTGTTTTTT. The encoded protein is CSARDWGGNEKLFF.

This clonotype has a count of ten or more. The gene calls are TRBV18 and TRBJ1-1; no clear D. The CDR3 consists of 14 residues. The ends were cut back, 2 bases at V and 4 bases at J, with 11 bases in the middle. CDR1 KGHSH and CDR2 LQKENI come from the germline V gene. CDR3 sequence: CASSPDRQVTEAFF. CDR3 sequence (DNA): TGTGCCAGCTCACCAGACCGGCAGGTCACTGAAGCTTTCTTT.

This clonotype has just one count. The chain carries TRBV7-9 and TRBJ1-4; a possible D gene is TRBD1 (6 bases). CDR1 SEHNR and CDR2 FQNEAQ come from the germline V gene (reference sequence). CDR3 length equals 17 residues. The V gene lost 0 bases and the J gene lost 7 bases, with 18 bases spanning the gap. The CDR3 DNA sequence: TGTGCCAGCAGCTTAGCCGCCGCGGCAGGGGTCGGTGAAAAACTGTTTTTT. This sequence encodes CASSLAAAAGVGEKLFF.